Only a few counts were recorded for the clone carrying this T cell receptor (beta chain). Its antigen remains unknown. Sequencing was performed with immunoSEQ multiplex PCR; in TCRdb, only in-frame clones are kept and a portion is missing. The sample holds 54,000 or so clones, about 90% seen once. The record originates from a study of T cell responses to AZD1222 COVID-19 vaccine. Study-level background: Second-dose schedules of about 4 or about 12 weeks were combined. Study outcomes and limitations: Just 5 to 7 AZD1222 recipients tested seropositive at baseline.

Germline values: CDR1 MNHNY, CDR2 SVGAGI (reference sequence). This CDR3 contains 11 residues. V was clipped by 2 bases and J by 13 bases, with 9 bases between them. Sequencing used peripheral blood, obtained on day 0 of AZD1222 vaccination. This sequence originates from an adult in good health. This chain connects TRBV6-6 to TRBJ2-1; D is ambiguous. The CDR3 sequence: CASSYEAAQFF. The CDR3 DNA is TGTGCCAGCAGTTACGAAGCCGCCCAGTTCTTC.